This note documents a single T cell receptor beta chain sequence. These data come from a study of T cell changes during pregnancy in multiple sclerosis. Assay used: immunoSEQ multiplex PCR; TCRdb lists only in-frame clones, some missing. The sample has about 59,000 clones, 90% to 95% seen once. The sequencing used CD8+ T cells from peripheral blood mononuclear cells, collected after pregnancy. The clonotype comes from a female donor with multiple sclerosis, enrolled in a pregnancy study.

The CDR3 nucleotides read TGTGCCAGCAGCTTAGTATGGCGGGAGGGCGGGGAGACCCAGTACTTC. This codes for CASSLVWREGGETQYF. This chain uses TRBV7-2 with TRBJ2-5, with 9 positions matching TRBD2. This CDR3 spans 16 amino acids. Germline-derived CDR1 and CDR2 are SGHTA and FQGNSA. Germline trimming cut 1 base from V and 5 bases from J; bases unmatched to any gene: 8.